This is a list of T cell receptor beta chains from one sample in a study of blood T cell repertoires in COVID-19. Data came from immunoSEQ multiplex PCR; TCRdb stores just in-frame clones and leaves some out. The sample shows about 140,000 clones, about 85% of them seen only once. Sequencing used peripheral blood. The source of these receptors is a human donor in a cohort sampled during active COVID-19. The CDR3 runs from the conserved cysteine through the conserved F or W. The order of the fields is CDR3 DNA, CDR3 protein, V gene, J gene, clone size, D gene. A D gene is named only where the DNA matches it firmly. The size entry is marked missing in some rows and otherwise reads once, few, many or a size class.

cdr3_nt: TGTGCCAGCAGTTTATCCTCGGGAGTCCAAGAGACCCAGTACTTC
cdr3_aa: CASSLSSGVQETQYF
v_call: TRBV28
j_call: TRBJ2-5
clone_size: NA
d_call: NA

cdr3_nt: TGCGCCAGCAGCCCCAACCCGGACGGGAGTGAGCAGTTCTTC
cdr3_aa: CASSPNPDGSEQFF
v_call: TRBV4-1
j_call: TRBJ2-1
clone_size: NA
d_call: NA

cdr3_nt: TGTGCCAGCAGCTTAGGGTCGCTAGGGGCCTACGAGCAGTACTTC
cdr3_aa: CASSLGSLGAYEQYF
v_call: TRBV7-6
j_call: TRBJ2-7
clone_size: once
d_call: NA

cdr3_nt: TGTGCCAGTAGTATAGGGGAGGAGACCCAGTACTTC
cdr3_aa: CASSIGEETQYF
v_call: TRBV19
j_call: TRBJ2-5
clone_size: once
d_call: NA

cdr3_nt: TGTGCCAGCAGTCCCGACAGACTCCACGGTGAAGCTTTCTTT
cdr3_aa: CASSPDRLHGEAFF
v_call: TRBV6-5
j_call: TRBJ1-1
clone_size: NA
d_call: NA

cdr3_nt: TGTGCCAGCAGTTCTCGACAGGGCCATAATGAAAAACTGTTTTTT
cdr3_aa: CASSSRQGHNEKLFF
v_call: TRBV6-6
j_call: TRBJ1-4
clone_size: once
d_call: TRBD1

cdr3_nt: TGTGCCAGCTCACCACCGAGGCAGAAGAACACTGAAGCTTTCTTT
cdr3_aa: CASSPPRQKNTEAFF
v_call: TRBV18
j_call: TRBJ1-1
clone_size: NA
d_call: NA

cdr3_nt: TGTGCCAGCAGGAGACTAGCCTACAATGAGCAGTTCTTC
cdr3_aa: CASRRLAYNEQFF
v_call: TRBV6-5
j_call: TRBJ2-1
clone_size: few
d_call: NA

cdr3_nt: TGTGCCAGCAGCCAAGAAAGGAGCCGACAGTACTTC
cdr3_aa: CASSQERSRQYF
v_call: TRBV14
j_call: TRBJ2-7
clone_size: NA
d_call: NA

cdr3_nt: TGCAGTGTTCAGGGGCTCTATGGCTACACCTTC
cdr3_aa: CSVQGLYGYTF
v_call: TRBV20-1
j_call: TRBJ1-2
clone_size: NA
d_call: NA

cdr3_nt: TGCGCCAGCAGCCCCGGGACAGCCCTCCAAGAGACCCAGTACTTC
cdr3_aa: CASSPGTALQETQYF
v_call: TRBV5-1
j_call: TRBJ2-5
clone_size: few
d_call: TRBD1

cdr3_nt: TGTGCCAGTAGTATTCTCCAGCGGGAGGAAGGTGAGCAGTTCTTC
cdr3_aa: CASSILQREEGEQFF
v_call: TRBV19
j_call: TRBJ2-1
clone_size: NA
d_call: TRBD2

cdr3_nt: TGTGCCAGTAGTACCTCGACAGGGGCCGGGGTCGAGCAGTACTTC
cdr3_aa: CASSTSTGAGVEQYF
v_call: TRBV19
j_call: TRBJ2-7
clone_size: NA
d_call: TRBD1

cdr3_nt: TGTGCCAGCAGCCAAACTCCGGGACGAGGGGGTTCACCCCTCCACTTT
cdr3_aa: CASSQTPGRGGSPLHF
v_call: TRBV7-3
j_call: TRBJ1-6
clone_size: NA
d_call: NA

cdr3_nt: TGTGCCAGCAGTTACGATCCAGTATCGGAAAAACTGTTTTTT
cdr3_aa: CASSYDPVSEKLFF
v_call: TRBV6-5
j_call: TRBJ1-4
clone_size: NA
d_call: NA

cdr3_nt: TGTGCCAGCAGCTTAGCACCACAGGGAACCGGGGAGCTGTTTTTT
cdr3_aa: CASSLAPQGTGELFF
v_call: TRBV7-6
j_call: TRBJ2-2
clone_size: NA
d_call: NA

cdr3_nt: TGCAGCGCTCGTCAGGGCGGGAGGAACACCGGGGAGCTGTTTTTT
cdr3_aa: CSARQGGRNTGELFF
v_call: TRBV29-1
j_call: TRBJ2-2
clone_size: NA
d_call: TRBD2

cdr3_nt: TGCGCCAGCAGCTTGAAAAAGACAGGGAACACCGGGGAGCTGTTTTTT
cdr3_aa: CASSLKKTGNTGELFF
v_call: TRBV5-1
j_call: TRBJ2-2
clone_size: NA
d_call: NA

cdr3_nt: TGTGCCAGCAGCGCAGGAACATACACAGATACGCAGTATTTT
cdr3_aa: CASSAGTYTDTQYF
v_call: TRBV5-6
j_call: TRBJ2-3
clone_size: NA
d_call: NA

cdr3_nt: TGTGCCAGTAGTGCACAGACTATGAACACTGAAGCTTTCTTT
cdr3_aa: CASSAQTMNTEAFF
v_call: TRBV19
j_call: TRBJ1-1
clone_size: NA
d_call: NA

cdr3_nt: TGTGCCAGCAGCGCGACAGGCTATGGCTACACCTTC
cdr3_aa: CASSATGYGYTF
v_call: TRBV5-4
j_call: TRBJ1-2
clone_size: NA
d_call: NA

cdr3_nt: TGTGCCAGCAGCGTGACAGGAGACTACGAGCAGTACTTC
cdr3_aa: CASSVTGDYEQYF
v_call: TRBV7-9
j_call: TRBJ2-7
clone_size: NA
d_call: NA

cdr3_nt: TGTGCCAGCAGTTCCCTCGACAGGAGCTCCTATAATTCACCCCTCCACTTT
cdr3_aa: CASSSLDRSSYNSPLHF
v_call: TRBV28
j_call: TRBJ1-6
clone_size: NA
d_call: NA

cdr3_nt: TGTGCCATCAGTGAGCCCGGGACAGGATCCTACGAGCAGTACTTC
cdr3_aa: CAISEPGTGSYEQYF
v_call: TRBV10-3
j_call: TRBJ2-7
clone_size: few
d_call: TRBD1

cdr3_nt: TGTGCCTGGAGTGCCACAGGGGTTTTTCGCAATCAGCCCCAGCATTTT
cdr3_aa: CAWSATGVFRNQPQHF
v_call: TRBV30
j_call: TRBJ1-5
clone_size: NA
d_call: TRBD1

cdr3_nt: TGTGCCAGCAGTTACTCTAGCGGGGGCTCCTACGAGCAGTACTTC
cdr3_aa: CASSYSSGGSYEQYF
v_call: TRBV6-5
j_call: TRBJ2-7
clone_size: once
d_call: TRBD2

cdr3_nt: TGTGCCAGTAGTATGCGCCTAGCGGGAATGGAGACCCAGTACTTC
cdr3_aa: CASSMRLAGMETQYF
v_call: TRBV19
j_call: TRBJ2-5
clone_size: once
d_call: TRBD2

cdr3_nt: TGTGCCAGCAGCAAAGCGCCAATGGACAGGGACACAGATACGCAGTATTTT
cdr3_aa: CASSKAPMDRDTDTQYF
v_call: TRBV21-1
j_call: TRBJ2-3
clone_size: NA
d_call: NA

cdr3_nt: TGTGCCAGCAGCGTAGGCCTAGCGGGAGGGCCGGACGAGCAGTACTTC
cdr3_aa: CASSVGLAGGPDEQYF
v_call: TRBV9
j_call: TRBJ2-7
clone_size: NA
d_call: TRBD2

cdr3_nt: TGTGCCAGCAGAACGCCTAGCGGGAGCCAAGAGACCCAGTACTTC
cdr3_aa: CASRTPSGSQETQYF
v_call: TRBV27
j_call: TRBJ2-5
clone_size: NA
d_call: TRBD2

cdr3_nt: TGTGCCAGCACCGGACAGGCGAGCTCCTATAATTCACCCCTCCACTTT
cdr3_aa: CASTGQASSYNSPLHF
v_call: TRBV5-5
j_call: TRBJ1-6
clone_size: NA
d_call: TRBD1

cdr3_nt: TGTGCCAGCAGTGGGGACATAGGACAGCCCCAGCATTTT
cdr3_aa: CASSGDIGQPQHF
v_call: TRBV2
j_call: TRBJ1-5
clone_size: NA
d_call: NA

cdr3_nt: TGTGCCAGTAGAAACAGGGCAAACTATGGCTACACCTTC
cdr3_aa: CASRNRANYGYTF
v_call: TRBV28
j_call: TRBJ1-2
clone_size: NA
d_call: NA

cdr3_nt: TGCGCCAGCAGCTTGGCTGGGACTAGCTCCTACAATGAGCAGTTCTTC
cdr3_aa: CASSLAGTSSYNEQFF
v_call: TRBV5-1
j_call: TRBJ2-1
clone_size: NA
d_call: TRBD2

cdr3_nt: TGTGCCAGCAGCCGCAACGCGGGCGCCGGAGGAAACACCATATATTTT
cdr3_aa: CASSRNAGAGGNTIYF
v_call: TRBV3-1/TRBV3-2
j_call: TRBJ1-3
clone_size: NA
d_call: NA

cdr3_nt: TGTGCCAGCAGCCCCACTAGCGGGAGCTACGAGCAGTACTTC
cdr3_aa: CASSPTSGSYEQYF
v_call: TRBV7-2
j_call: TRBJ2-7
clone_size: NA
d_call: TRBD2

cdr3_nt: TGCGCCAGCAGCTTGGAGGACAGGGGGCAGGACGAGCAGTACTTC
cdr3_aa: CASSLEDRGQDEQYF
v_call: TRBV5-1
j_call: TRBJ2-7
clone_size: once
d_call: TRBD1

cdr3_nt: TGTGCCAGCAGTGAAGGGACTAGCAGATCCGGAGAGCAGTTCTTC
cdr3_aa: CASSEGTSRSGEQFF
v_call: TRBV6-1
j_call: TRBJ2-1
clone_size: once
d_call: TRBD2

cdr3_nt: TGTGCCAGCAGCGAGGGTTTGTGGGGGGACACTGAAGCTTTCTTT
cdr3_aa: CASSEGLWGDTEAFF
v_call: TRBV9
j_call: TRBJ1-1
clone_size: NA
d_call: NA

cdr3_nt: TGTGCCCTCACGGCTAGCGGGAAAGAGCAGTTCTTC
cdr3_aa: CALTASGKEQFF
v_call: TRBV7-9
j_call: TRBJ2-1
clone_size: NA
d_call: TRBD2